The rows below give T cell receptor beta chains drawn from one sample of a study of T cells after yellow fever vaccination. Via MiXCR, TCRdb re-called the 5' RACE reads, giving one row per CDR3 protein. Found here are hundreds of thousands of distinct CDR3 sequences, around 19% of them singletons; the top ten hold roughly 19%. Here the sequenced sample was PBMCs, taken before the yellow fever booster vaccination. Receptor source: a man younger than 35 who received the YFV17D yellow fever vaccine. Each CDR3 is given with its conserved first and last residue. The order of the fields is J gene, clone size, V gene, D gene, CDR3 length, CDR3 protein, CDR3 DNA. D genes are given only for firm matches. Rows may omit the clone size; those that give it use once, few, many or a size class.

J: TRBJ2-1
size: .
V: TRBV11-2
D: TRBD2
length: 17
CDR3: CASSLDPSGGVYNEQFF
DNA: TGTGCCAGCAGCTTAGACCCTAGCGGGGGAGTCTACAATGAGCAGTTCTTC

J: TRBJ2-1
size: .
V: TRBV29-1
D: TRBD2
length: 15
CDR3: CSALAGGSSYNEQFF
DNA: TGCAGCGCCTTAGCGGGGGGGAGCTCCTACAATGAGCAGTTCTTC

J: TRBJ2-1
size: many
V: TRBV5-1
D: .
length: 12
CDR3: CASSLMGNEQFF
DNA: TGCGCCAGCAGCTTGATGGGCAATGAGCAGTTCTTC

J: TRBJ1-4
size: few
V: TRBV9
D: .
length: 14
CDR3: CASSVDRFREKLFF
DNA: TGTGCCAGCAGCGTAGACCGTTTTCGGGAAAAACTGTTTTTT

J: TRBJ1-1
size: many
V: TRBV7-2
D: .
length: 15
CDR3: CASSLARASDTEAFF
DNA: TGTGCCAGCAGCTTAGCCCGGGCTTCGGACACTGAAGCTTTCTTT

J: TRBJ1-2
size: .
V: TRBV20-1
D: TRBD1
length: 12
CDR3: CSAPDRGGGYTF
DNA: TGCAGTGCCCCCGACAGGGGTGGAGGCTACACCTTC

J: TRBJ2-3
size: .
V: TRBV6-6
D: .
length: 15
CDR3: CASKNPAGGGDTQYF
DNA: TGTGCCAGCAAAAATCCGGCAGGGGGAGGAGATACGCAGTATTTT

J: TRBJ2-3
size: many
V: TRBV7-2
D: TRBD2
length: 13
CDR3: CASSWGGRDTQYF
DNA: TGTGCCAGCAGCTGGGGGGGGAGGGATACGCAGTATTTT

J: TRBJ1-5
size: .
V: TRBV6-2/TRBV6-3
D: .
length: 16
CDR3: CASSFEVPLGNQPQHF
DNA: TGTGCCAGCAGTTTCGAGGTGCCCTTGGGCAATCAGCCCCAGCATTTT

J: TRBJ2-3
size: few
V: TRBV4-2
D: TRBD1
length: 14
CDR3: CASSRPGQTDTQYF
DNA: TGTGCCAGCAGCCGTCCGGGACAGACAGATACGCAGTATTTT

J: TRBJ2-1
size: .
V: TRBV5-6
D: .
length: 13
CDR3: CASSLGQPNEQFF
DNA: TGTGCCAGCAGCTTGGGACAGCCCAATGAGCAGTTCTTC

J: TRBJ2-2
size: many
V: TRBV6-5
D: .
length: 11
CDR3: CASRGYGELFF
DNA: TGTGCCAGCAGGGGGTACGGGGAGCTGTTTTTT

J: TRBJ1-1
size: .
V: TRBV14
D: .
length: 15
CDR3: CASSQQQGINTEAFF
DNA: TGTGCCAGCAGCCAGCAACAGGGAATTAACACTGAAGCTTTCTTT

J: TRBJ1-4
size: few
V: TRBV28
D: .
length: 14
CDR3: CASTSGGQDEKLFF
DNA: TGTGCCAGCACCTCTGGGGGACAAGATGAAAAACTGTTTTTT

J: TRBJ1-5
size: .
V: TRBV6-5
D: TRBD1
length: 17
CDR3: CASSPRTGTISNQPQHF
DNA: TGTGCCAGCAGCCCCAGGACAGGGACGATAAGCAATCAGCCCCAGCATTTT

J: TRBJ1-5
size: few
V: TRBV7-2
D: .
length: 15
CDR3: CASRSEGGGNQPQHF
DNA: TGTGCCAGCAGATCTGAGGGGGGGGGCAATCAGCCCCAGCATTTT

J: TRBJ1-6
size: .
V: TRBV6-2/TRBV6-3
D: TRBD1
length: 14
CDR3: CASSRRTGDSPLHF
DNA: TGTGCCAGCAGCCGCCGGACAGGGGATTCACCCCTCCACTTT

J: TRBJ1-4
size: .
V: TRBV10-2
D: .
length: 14
CDR3: CASGSLEANEKLFF
DNA: TGCGCCAGCGGATCCCTGGAAGCTAATGAAAAACTGTTTTTT

J: TRBJ2-1
size: .
V: TRBV3-1
D: .
length: 16
CDR3: CASSQYPSGGVDEQFF
DNA: TGTGCCAGCAGCCAGTACCCTTCGGGCGGGGTCGATGAGCAGTTCTTC

J: TRBJ2-1
size: few
V: TRBV7-8
D: TRBD1
length: 17
CDR3: CASSHYSTEPGGNEQFF
DNA: TGTGCCAGCAGCCACTATTCGACAGAACCAGGGGGCAATGAGCAGTTCTTC

J: TRBJ2-5
size: .
V: TRBV20-1
D: .
length: 14
CDR3: CSARDSRGRETQYF
DNA: TGCAGTGCTAGAGACTCCCGGGGCCGGGAGACCCAGTACTTC

J: TRBJ2-3
size: .
V: TRBV11-2
D: TRBD1
length: 15
CDR3: CASSLGTGPTDTQYF
DNA: TGTGCCAGCAGCTTAGGGACAGGACCCACAGATACGCAGTATTTT

J: TRBJ1-5
size: .
V: TRBV5-6
D: .
length: 13
CDR3: CASSLGWGAPQHF
DNA: TGTGCCAGCAGCTTGGGGTGGGGGGCGCCCCAGCATTTT

J: TRBJ1-6
size: few
V: TRBV14
D: .
length: 15
CDR3: CASSQASSGDSPLHF
DNA: TGTGCCAGCAGCCAAGCAAGCAGTGGGGATTCACCCCTCCACTTT

J: TRBJ1-2
size: few
V: TRBV7-3
D: .
length: 15
CDR3: CASSLNPGVTHGYTF
DNA: TGTGCCAGCAGCTTAAATCCCGGGGTCACCCATGGCTACACCTTC

J: TRBJ2-5
size: .
V: TRBV20-1
D: .
length: 12
CDR3: CSVRRGQETQYF
DNA: TGCAGTGTCCGGCGGGGACAAGAGACCCAGTACTTC

J: TRBJ2-2
size: few
V: TRBV7-2
D: TRBD1
length: 14
CDR3: CASSRAGQGGELFF
DNA: TGTGCCAGCAGCCGCGCGGGACAGGGCGGGGAGCTGTTTTTT

J: TRBJ2-2
size: few
V: TRBV7-9
D: .
length: 13
CDR3: CASSFAVAGELFF
DNA: TGTGCCAGCAGCTTCGCGGTCGCCGGGGAGCTGTTTTTT

J: TRBJ2-7
size: few
V: TRBV30
D: .
length: 12
CDR3: CAWSVGYGEQYF
DNA: TGTGCCTGGAGTGTAGGGTACGGCGAGCAGTACTTC

J: TRBJ1-5
size: .
V: TRBV7-2
D: TRBD1
length: 15
CDR3: CASSLDREGGQPQHF
DNA: TGTGCCAGCAGCCTCGACAGGGAAGGAGGTCAGCCCCAGCATTTT

J: TRBJ2-3
size: few
V: TRBV25-1
D: .
length: 14
CDR3: CASSRLYLTDTQYF
DNA: TGTGCCAGCAGTAGGCTTTATCTCACAGATACGCAGTATTTT

J: TRBJ1-4
size: few
V: TRBV7-9
D: .
length: 15
CDR3: CASSLGRGAEEKLFF
DNA: TGTGCCAGCAGCTTAGGGAGGGGAGCAGAAGAAAAACTGTTTTTT

J: TRBJ2-2
size: .
V: TRBV7-9
D: .
length: 14
CDR3: CASSLVGATGELFF
DNA: TGTGCCAGCAGCTTAGTAGGGGCCACCGGGGAGCTGTTTTTT

J: TRBJ1-5
size: .
V: TRBV6-2/TRBV6-3
D: .
length: 14
CDR3: CASNGPDSNQPQHF
DNA: TGTGCCAGCAATGGACCAGATAGCAATCAGCCCCAGCATTTT

J: TRBJ2-2
size: .
V: TRBV6-2/TRBV6-3
D: TRBD2
length: 17
CDR3: CASSYRRLAPGTGELFF
DNA: TGTGCCAGCAGTTACCGCCGACTAGCGCCGGGAACCGGGGAGCTGTTTTTT

J: TRBJ2-1
size: .
V: TRBV28
D: TRBD1
length: 15
CDR3: CASSDPGQGAREQFF
DNA: TGTGCCAGCAGTGATCCGGGACAGGGGGCGCGGGAGCAGTTCTTC

J: TRBJ2-7
size: few
V: TRBV4-1
D: TRBD2
length: 14
CDR3: CASSPTSGPYEQYF
DNA: TGCGCCAGCAGCCCGACTAGCGGGCCCTACGAGCAGTACTTC

J: TRBJ1-1
size: few
V: TRBV18
D: TRBD1
length: 14
CDR3: CASSEGTESTEAFF
DNA: TGTGCCAGCTCAGAAGGGACAGAGAGTACTGAAGCTTTCTTT

J: TRBJ2-7
size: .
V: TRBV6-5
D: TRBD1
length: 16
CDR3: CASSYSGSGQTYEQYF
DNA: TGTGCCAGCAGTTACTCGGGTTCGGGACAGACCTACGAGCAGTACTTC

J: TRBJ2-5
size: .
V: TRBV6-2/TRBV6-3
D: .
length: 15
CDR3: CASSSLSSSDETQYF
DNA: TGTGCCAGCAGTTCTCTTTCCAGCTCGGACGAGACCCAGTACTTC

J: TRBJ2-1
size: many
V: TRBV4-3
D: TRBD1
length: 15
CDR3: CASSQDGGQGDEQFF
DNA: TGCGCCAGCAGCCAAGATGGGGGACAGGGCGATGAGCAGTTCTTC

J: TRBJ2-5
size: .
V: TRBV7-8
D: .
length: 16
CDR3: CASSLAWRGAQETQYF
DNA: TGTGCCAGCAGCTTAGCCTGGCGGGGAGCCCAAGAGACCCAGTACTTC

J: TRBJ2-7
size: few
V: TRBV27
D: .
length: 12
CDR3: CASSFRGMEEYF
DNA: TGTGCCAGCAGTTTCCGGGGAATGGAGGAGTACTTC

J: TRBJ1-1
size: few
V: TRBV7-9
D: .
length: 15
CDR3: CASSPQGRGNTEAFF
DNA: TGTGCCAGCAGCCCCCAGGGAAGGGGGAACACTGAAGCTTTCTTT

J: TRBJ2-3
size: few
V: TRBV7-2
D: TRBD2
length: 21
CDR3: CASSLTMTSGEYILSTDTQYF
DNA: TGTGCCAGCAGCTTAACCATGACGAGCGGGGAGTATATTCTCAGCACAGATACGCAGTATTTT

J: TRBJ1-1
size: .
V: TRBV12-3/TRBV12-4
D: TRBD1
length: 14
CDR3: CASSLPGTVRGAFF
DNA: TGTGCCAGCAGTTTACCTGGGACAGTCAGGGGAGCTTTCTTT

J: TRBJ2-1
size: .
V: TRBV7-9
D: TRBD1
length: 14
CDR3: CASIDRGVYNEQFF
DNA: TGTGCCAGCATCGACAGGGGAGTCTACAATGAGCAGTTCTTC

J: TRBJ2-3
size: .
V: TRBV7-2
D: .
length: 14
CDR3: CASSFRTESDTQYF
DNA: TGTGCCAGCAGCTTCCGGACTGAGTCAGATACGCAGTATTTT

J: TRBJ2-5
size: once
V: TRBV12-3/TRBV12-4
D: .
length: 13
CDR3: CASSLARGETQYF
DNA: TGTGCCAGCAGTTTAGCGCGAGGGGAGACCCAGTACTTC